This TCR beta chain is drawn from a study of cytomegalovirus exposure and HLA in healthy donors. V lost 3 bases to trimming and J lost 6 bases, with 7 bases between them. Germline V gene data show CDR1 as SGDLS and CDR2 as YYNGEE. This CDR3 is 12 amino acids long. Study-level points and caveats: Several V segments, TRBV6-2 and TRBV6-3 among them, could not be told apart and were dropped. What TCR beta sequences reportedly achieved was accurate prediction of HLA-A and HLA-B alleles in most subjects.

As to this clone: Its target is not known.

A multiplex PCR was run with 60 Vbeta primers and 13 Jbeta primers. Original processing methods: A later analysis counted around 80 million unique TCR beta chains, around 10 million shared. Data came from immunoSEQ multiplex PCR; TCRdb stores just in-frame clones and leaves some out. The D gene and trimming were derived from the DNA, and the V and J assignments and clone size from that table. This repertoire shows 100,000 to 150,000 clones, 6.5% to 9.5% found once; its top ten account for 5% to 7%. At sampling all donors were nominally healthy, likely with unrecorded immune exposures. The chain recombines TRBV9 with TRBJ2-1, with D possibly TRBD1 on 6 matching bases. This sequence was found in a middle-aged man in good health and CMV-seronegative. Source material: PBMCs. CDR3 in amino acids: CASSGGGNEQFF. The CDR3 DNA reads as TGTGCCAGCAGCGGAGGGGGCAATGAGCAGTTCTTC.